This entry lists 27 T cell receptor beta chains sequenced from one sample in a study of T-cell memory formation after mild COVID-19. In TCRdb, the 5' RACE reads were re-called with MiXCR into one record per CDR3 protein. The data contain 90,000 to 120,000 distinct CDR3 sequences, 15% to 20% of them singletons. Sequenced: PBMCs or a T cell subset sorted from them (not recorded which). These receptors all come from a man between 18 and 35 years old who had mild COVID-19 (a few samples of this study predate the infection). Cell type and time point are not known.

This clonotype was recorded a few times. The CDR3 bases are TGTGCCAGCACCGGGGGGGCAGGACAAGAGACCCAGTACTTC. Its protein is CASTGGAGQETQYF. This chain joins TRBV7-9 and TRBJ2-5; 8 nucleotides align to TRBD2. Unmatched junction bases numbered 6, after V lost 7 bases and J lost 2 bases. The CDR3 loop spans 14 amino acids. CDR1 and CDR2 (germline): SEHNR, FQNEAQ (reference sequence).

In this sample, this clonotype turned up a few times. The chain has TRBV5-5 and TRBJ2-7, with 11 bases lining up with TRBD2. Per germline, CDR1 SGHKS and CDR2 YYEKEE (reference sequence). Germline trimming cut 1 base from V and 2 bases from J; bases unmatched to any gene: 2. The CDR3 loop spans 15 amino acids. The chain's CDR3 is CASSLIAGGTYEQYV. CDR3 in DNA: TGTGCCAGCAGCTTGATAGCGGGGGGGACCTACGAGCAGTACGTC.

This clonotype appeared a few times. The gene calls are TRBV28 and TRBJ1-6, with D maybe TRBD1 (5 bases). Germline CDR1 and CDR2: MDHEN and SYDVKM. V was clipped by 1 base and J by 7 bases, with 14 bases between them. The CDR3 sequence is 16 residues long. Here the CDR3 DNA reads TGTGCCAGCAGTTTATTCGGCCAGGGAAAAAATTCACCCCTCCACTTT. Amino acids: CASSLFGQGKNSPLHF.

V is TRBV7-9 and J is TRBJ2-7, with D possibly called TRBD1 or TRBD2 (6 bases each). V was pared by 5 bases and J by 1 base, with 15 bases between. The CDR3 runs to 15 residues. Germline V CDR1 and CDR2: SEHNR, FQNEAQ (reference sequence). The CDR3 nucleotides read TGTGCCAGCAGCCCAGGGGACTTTTTGTCCTACGAGCAGTACGTC. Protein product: CASSPGDFLSYEQYV.

The CDR3 sequence: CASSLSHSGTPDTQYF. The CDR3 DNA reads as TGTGCCAGCAGCTTATCCCATTCCGGTACTCCAGATACGCAGTATTTT. The rearrangement links TRBV7-3 to TRBJ2-3, with D unclear. The germline V and J ends were trimmed by 2 bases and 4 bases, with 16 bases remaining between them. The germline V gene encodes CDR1 SGHTA and CDR2 FQGTGA. This CDR3 region has 16 residues. The full variable domain, its missing parts supplied by reference TRBV7-3 and TRBJ2-3, is GAGVSQTPSNKVTEKGKYVELRCDPISGHTALYWYRQSLGQGPEFLIYFQGTGAADDSGLPNDRFFAVRPEGSVSTLKIQRTERGDSAVYLCASSLSHSGTPDTQYFGPGTRLTVL.

CDR3 coding DNA: TGTGCCAGCAGTCCCGGGATACCTGAAAAACTGTTTTTT. Encoded protein: CASSPGIPEKLFF. The gene calls are TRBV2 and TRBJ1-4; D is undetermined. CDR1 and CDR2 from the germline V gene are SNHLY and FYNNEI. The CDR3 length is 13 residues. The ends were cut back, 5 bases at V and 7 bases at J, with 11 bases in the middle.

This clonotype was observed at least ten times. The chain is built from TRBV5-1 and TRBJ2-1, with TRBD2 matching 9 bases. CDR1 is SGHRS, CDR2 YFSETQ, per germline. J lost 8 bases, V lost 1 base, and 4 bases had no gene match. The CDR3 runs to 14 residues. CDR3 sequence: CASSLLAGYDEQFF. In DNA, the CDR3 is TGCGCCAGCAGCTTGCTAGCGGGGTACGATGAGCAGTTCTTC.

The DNA for the CDR3 is TGCGCCAGCAGCCAAGATTGGATTAGCAATCAGCCCCAGCATTTT. It translates to CASSQDWISNQPQHF. The chain carries TRBV4-1 and TRBJ1-5; D unresolved. The CDR3 sequence is 15 residues long. The germline gives CDR1 MGHRA, CDR2 YSYEKL. The germline V and J ends were trimmed by 0 bases and 0 bases, with 6 bases remaining between them.

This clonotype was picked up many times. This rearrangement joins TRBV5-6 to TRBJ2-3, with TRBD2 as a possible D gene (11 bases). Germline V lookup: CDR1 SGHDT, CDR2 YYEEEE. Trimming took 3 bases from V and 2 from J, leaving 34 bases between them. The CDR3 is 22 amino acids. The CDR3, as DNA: TGTGCCAGCAGCTCCCCCAGGGGACAGGGGACCCTACTAGCGGGGGTCACAGATACGCAGTATTTT. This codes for CASSSPRGQGTLLAGVTDTQYF.

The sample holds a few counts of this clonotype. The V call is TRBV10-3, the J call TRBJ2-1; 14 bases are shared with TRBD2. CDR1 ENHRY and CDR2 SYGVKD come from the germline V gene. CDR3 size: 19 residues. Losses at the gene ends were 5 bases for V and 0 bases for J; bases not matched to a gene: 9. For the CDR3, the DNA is TGTGCCATCAGTTCCGGGACTAGCGGGGGCCAGAGCTCCTACAATGAGCAGTTCTTC. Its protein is CAISSGTSGGQSSYNEQFF.

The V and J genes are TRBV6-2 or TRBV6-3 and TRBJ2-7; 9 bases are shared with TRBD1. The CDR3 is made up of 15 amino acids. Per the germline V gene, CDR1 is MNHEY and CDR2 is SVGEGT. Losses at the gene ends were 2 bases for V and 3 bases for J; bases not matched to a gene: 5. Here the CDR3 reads CASSYPGQGLYEQYV. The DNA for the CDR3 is TGTGCCAGCAGTTACCCGGGACAGGGCCTCTACGAGCAGTACGTC.

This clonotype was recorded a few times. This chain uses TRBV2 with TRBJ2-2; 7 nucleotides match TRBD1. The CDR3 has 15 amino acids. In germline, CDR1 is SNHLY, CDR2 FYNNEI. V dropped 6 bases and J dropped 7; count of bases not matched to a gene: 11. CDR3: CASRPETGINGELFF. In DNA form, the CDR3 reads TGTGCCAGCAGACCTGAGACAGGGATAAACGGGGAGCTGTTTTTT. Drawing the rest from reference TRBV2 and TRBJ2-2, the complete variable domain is EPEVTQTPSHQVTQMGQEVILRCVPISNHLYFYWYRQILGQKVEFLVSFYNNEISEKSEIFDDQFSVERPDGSNFTLKIRSTKLEDSAMYFCASRPETGINGELFFGEGSRLTVL.

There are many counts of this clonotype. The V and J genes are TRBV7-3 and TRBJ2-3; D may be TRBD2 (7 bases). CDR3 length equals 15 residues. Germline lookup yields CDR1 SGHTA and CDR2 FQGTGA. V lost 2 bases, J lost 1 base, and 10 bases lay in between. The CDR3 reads CASSLYGGRTDTQYF. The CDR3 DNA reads TGTGCCAGCAGCTTATACGGGGGGCGCACAGATACGCAGTATTTT.

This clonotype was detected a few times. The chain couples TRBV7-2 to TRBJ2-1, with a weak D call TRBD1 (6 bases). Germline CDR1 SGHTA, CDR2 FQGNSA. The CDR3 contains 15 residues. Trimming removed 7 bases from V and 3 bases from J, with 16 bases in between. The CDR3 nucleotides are TGTGCCAGCACTCGACCGGGACACATCTACAATGAGCAGTTCTTC. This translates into CASTRPGHIYNEQFF.

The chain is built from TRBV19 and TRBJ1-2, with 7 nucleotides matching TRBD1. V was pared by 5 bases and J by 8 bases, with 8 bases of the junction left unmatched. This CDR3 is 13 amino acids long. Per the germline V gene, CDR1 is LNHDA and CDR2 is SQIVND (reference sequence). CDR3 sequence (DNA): TGTGCCAGTAGTTACGACAGGGATATGGGCTACACCTTC. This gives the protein CASSYDRDMGYTF.

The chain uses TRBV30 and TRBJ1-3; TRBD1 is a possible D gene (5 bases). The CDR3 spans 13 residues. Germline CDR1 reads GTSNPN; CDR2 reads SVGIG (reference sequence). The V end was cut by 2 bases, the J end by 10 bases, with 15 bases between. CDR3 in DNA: TGTGCCTGGAGTTTTGGGACGGCGGTGACCATATATTTT. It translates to CAWSFGTAVTIYF.

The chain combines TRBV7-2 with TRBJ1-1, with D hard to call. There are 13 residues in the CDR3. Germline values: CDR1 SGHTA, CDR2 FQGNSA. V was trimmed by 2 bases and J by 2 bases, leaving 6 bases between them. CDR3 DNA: TGTGCCAGCAGCTTATCAGAAAACACTGAAGCTTTCTTT. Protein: CASSLSENTEAFF.

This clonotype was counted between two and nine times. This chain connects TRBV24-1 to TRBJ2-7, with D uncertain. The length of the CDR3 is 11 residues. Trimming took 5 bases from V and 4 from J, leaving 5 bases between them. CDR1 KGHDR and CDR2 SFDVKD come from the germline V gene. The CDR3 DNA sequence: TGTGCCACCAGTGCCGGTTACGAGCAGTACTTC. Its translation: CATSAGYEQYF.

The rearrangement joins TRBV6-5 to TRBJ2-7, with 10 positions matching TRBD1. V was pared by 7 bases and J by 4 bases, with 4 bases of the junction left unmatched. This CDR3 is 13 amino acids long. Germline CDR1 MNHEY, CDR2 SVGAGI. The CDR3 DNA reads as TGTGCCAGCAATAGACAGGGGGCATACGAGCAGTACTTC. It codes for CASNRQGAYEQYF.

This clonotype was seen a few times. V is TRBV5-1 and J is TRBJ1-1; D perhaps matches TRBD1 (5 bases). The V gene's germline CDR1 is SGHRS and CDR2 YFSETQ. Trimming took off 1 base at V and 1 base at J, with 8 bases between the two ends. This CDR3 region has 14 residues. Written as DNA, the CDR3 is TGCGCCAGCAGCTTGTGGGGGGGGAACACTGAAGCTTTCTTT. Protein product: CASSLWGGNTEAFF.

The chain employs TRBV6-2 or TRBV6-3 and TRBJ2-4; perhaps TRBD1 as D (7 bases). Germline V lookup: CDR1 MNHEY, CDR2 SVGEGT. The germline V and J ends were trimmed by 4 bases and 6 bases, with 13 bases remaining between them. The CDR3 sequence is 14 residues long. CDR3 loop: CASSSGDSLNIQYF. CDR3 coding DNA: TGTGCCAGCAGTTCGGGGGACAGTTTAAACATTCAGTACTTC.

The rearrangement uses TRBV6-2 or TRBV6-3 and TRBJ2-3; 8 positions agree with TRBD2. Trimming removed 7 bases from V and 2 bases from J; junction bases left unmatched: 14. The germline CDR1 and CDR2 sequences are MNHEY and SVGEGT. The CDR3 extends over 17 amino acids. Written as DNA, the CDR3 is TGTGCCAGCACCACGACACGAGCGGGGGAGTCCACAGATACGCAGTATTTT. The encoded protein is CASTTTRAGESTDTQYF.

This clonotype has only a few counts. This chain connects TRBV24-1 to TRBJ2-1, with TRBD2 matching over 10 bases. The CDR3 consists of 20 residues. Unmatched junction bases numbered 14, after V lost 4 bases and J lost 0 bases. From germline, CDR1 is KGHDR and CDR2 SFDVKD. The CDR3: CATSDTSASGGLSSYNEQFF. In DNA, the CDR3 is TGTGCCACCAGTGACACATCCGCTAGCGGGGGCCTAAGCTCCTACAATGAGCAGTTCTTC.

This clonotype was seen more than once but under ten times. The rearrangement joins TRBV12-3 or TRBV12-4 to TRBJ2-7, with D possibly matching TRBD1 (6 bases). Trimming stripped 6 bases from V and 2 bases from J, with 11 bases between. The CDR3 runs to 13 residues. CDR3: CASSLRGTYEQYF. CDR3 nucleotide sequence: TGTGCCAGCAGCCTCAGGGGCACCTACGAGCAGTACTTC.

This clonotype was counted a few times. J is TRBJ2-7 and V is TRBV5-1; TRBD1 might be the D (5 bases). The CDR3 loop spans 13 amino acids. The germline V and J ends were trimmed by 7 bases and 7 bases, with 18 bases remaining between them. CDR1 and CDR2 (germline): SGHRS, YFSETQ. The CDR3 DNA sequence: TGCGCCAGCGGCCGGCACCAGGGATGGGAGCAGTACTTC. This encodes CASGRHQGWEQYF.

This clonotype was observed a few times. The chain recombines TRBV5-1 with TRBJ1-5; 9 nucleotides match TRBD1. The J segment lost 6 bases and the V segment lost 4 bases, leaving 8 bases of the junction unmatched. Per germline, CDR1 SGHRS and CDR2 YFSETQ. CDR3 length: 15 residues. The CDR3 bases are TGCGCCAGCAGCGCCGGGACAGGGTCTAGTCAGCCCCAGCATTTT. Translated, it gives CASSAGTGSSQPQHF.

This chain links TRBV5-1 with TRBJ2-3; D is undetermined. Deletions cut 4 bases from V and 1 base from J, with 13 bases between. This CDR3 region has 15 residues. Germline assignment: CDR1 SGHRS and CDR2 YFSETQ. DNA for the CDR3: TGCGCCAGCAGCCCCTCCAGTGGTGGCACAGATACGCAGTATTTT. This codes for CASSPSSGGTDTQYF.